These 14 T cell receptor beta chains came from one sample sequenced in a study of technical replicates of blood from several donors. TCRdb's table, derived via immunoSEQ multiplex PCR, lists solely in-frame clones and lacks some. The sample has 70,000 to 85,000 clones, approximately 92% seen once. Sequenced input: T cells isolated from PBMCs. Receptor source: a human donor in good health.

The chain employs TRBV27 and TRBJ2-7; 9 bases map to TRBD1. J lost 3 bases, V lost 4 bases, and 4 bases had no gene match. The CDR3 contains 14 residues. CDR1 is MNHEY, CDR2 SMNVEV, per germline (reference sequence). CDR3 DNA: TGTGCCAGCAGTTCCCCGGGACAGGGCTACGAGCAGTACTTC. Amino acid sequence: CASSSPGQGYEQYF.

The CDR3 DNA sequence: TGTGCCAGCAGCTCCGACAGGAATCGTGAAAAACTGTTTTTT. It encodes CASSSDRNREKLFF. V is TRBV6-6 and J is TRBJ1-4; D perhaps matches TRBD1 (6 bases). This CDR3 has 14 residues. V shed 6 bases and J shed 7 bases, with 15 bases lying between them. Per the germline V gene, CDR1 is MNHNY and CDR2 is SVGAGI (reference sequence).

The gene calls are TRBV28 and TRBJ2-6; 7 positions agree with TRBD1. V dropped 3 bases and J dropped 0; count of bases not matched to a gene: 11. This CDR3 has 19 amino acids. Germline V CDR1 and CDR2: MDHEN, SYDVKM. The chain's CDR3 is CASSFPQTGLSSGANVLTF. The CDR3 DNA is TGTGCCAGCAGTTTTCCACAGACAGGGCTTAGCTCTGGGGCCAACGTCCTGACTTTC.

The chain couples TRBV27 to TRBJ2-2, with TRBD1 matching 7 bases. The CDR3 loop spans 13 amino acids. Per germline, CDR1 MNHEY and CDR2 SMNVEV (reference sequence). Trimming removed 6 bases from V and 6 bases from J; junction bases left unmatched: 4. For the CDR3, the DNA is TGTGCCAGCAGGGGACAGTCTTCCGGGGAGCTGTTTTTT. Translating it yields CASRGQSSGELFF.

As DNA, the CDR3 is TGTGCCAGCACCCCCCTCGAGGCGGCCTACGGAAACACCATATATTTT. Protein product: CASTPLEAAYGNTIYF. The rearrangement links TRBV28 to TRBJ1-3; no firm D call. The CDR3 contains 16 residues. Trimming stripped 7 bases from V and 4 bases from J, with 20 bases between. Germline V gene sequence: CDR1 MDHEN, CDR2 SYDVKM.

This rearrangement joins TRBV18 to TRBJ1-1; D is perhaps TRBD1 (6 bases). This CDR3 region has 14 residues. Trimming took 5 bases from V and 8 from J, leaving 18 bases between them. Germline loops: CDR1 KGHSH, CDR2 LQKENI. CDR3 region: CASSGLRDINEAFF. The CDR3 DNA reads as TGTGCCAGCTCAGGCCTCCGGGACATCAACGAAGCTTTCTTT.

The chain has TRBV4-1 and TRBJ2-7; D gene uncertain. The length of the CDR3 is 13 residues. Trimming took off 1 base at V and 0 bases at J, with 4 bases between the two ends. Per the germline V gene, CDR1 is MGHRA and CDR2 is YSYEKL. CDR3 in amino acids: CASSQGLSYEQYF. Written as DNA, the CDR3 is TGCGCCAGCAGCCAAGGACTCTCCTACGAGCAGTACTTC.

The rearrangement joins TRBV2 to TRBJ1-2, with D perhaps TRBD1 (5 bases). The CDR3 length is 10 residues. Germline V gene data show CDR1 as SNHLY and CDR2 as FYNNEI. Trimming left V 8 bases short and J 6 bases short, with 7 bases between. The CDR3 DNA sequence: TGTGCCAGCTCAGGGAATGGCTACACCTTC. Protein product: CASSGNGYTF.

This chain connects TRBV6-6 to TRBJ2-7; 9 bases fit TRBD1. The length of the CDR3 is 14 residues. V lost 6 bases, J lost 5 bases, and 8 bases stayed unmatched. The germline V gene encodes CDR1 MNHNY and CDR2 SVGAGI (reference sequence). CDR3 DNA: TGTGCCAGCAGCCTTGGACAGGGGTTCGACGAGCAGTACTTC. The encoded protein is CASSLGQGFDEQYF.

The CDR3 reads CASSVRATYTEAFF. CDR3 DNA sequence: TGTGCCAGCAGCGTCAGGGCCACCTACACTGAAGCTTTCTTT. The chain employs TRBV9 and TRBJ1-1; perhaps TRBD1 as D (5 bases). CDR1 and CDR2 from the germline V gene are SGDLS and YYNGEE. Trimming pared 2 bases from V and 3 bases from J, leaving 11 bases between. This CDR3 contains 14 residues.

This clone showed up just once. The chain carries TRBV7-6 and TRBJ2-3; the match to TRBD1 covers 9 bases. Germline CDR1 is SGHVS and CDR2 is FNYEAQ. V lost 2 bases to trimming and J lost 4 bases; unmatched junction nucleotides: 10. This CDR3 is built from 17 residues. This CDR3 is CASSLSLGQGGPDTQYF. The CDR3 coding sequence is TGTGCCAGCAGCTTATCCCTGGGACAGGGAGGCCCAGATACGCAGTATTTT.

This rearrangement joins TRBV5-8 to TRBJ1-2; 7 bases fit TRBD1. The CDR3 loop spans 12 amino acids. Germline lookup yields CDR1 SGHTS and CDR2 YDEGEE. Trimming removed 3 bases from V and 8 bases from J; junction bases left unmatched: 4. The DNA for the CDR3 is TGTGCCAGCAGCTACGGACAGGACGGCTACACCTTC. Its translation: CASSYGQDGYTF.

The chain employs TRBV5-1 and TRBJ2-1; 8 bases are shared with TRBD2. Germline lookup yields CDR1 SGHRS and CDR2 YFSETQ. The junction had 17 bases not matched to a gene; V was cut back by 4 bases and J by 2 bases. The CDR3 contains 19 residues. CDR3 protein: CASSRSGTHLRNPYNEQFF. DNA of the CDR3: TGCGCCAGCAGCCGTAGCGGGACCCATCTGCGGAACCCCTACAATGAGCAGTTCTTC.

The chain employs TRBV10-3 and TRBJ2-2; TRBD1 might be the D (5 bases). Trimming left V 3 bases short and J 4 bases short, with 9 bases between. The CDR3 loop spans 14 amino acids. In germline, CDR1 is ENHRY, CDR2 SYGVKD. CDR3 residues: CAISERQSTGELFF. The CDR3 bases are TGTGCCATCAGTGAAAGACAGTCCACCGGGGAGCTGTTTTTT.